Following are 21 T cell receptor beta chains from one sample sequenced in a study of blood T cell repertoires in COVID-19. Libraries were prepared by immunoSEQ multiplex PCR; TCRdb keeps only in-frame clonotypes and omits some of them. The table includes 230,000 or so clones, around 89% detected once. Input material: PBMCs or T cells enriched from blood (not recorded which). The source of these receptors is a woman aged 25 to 39 who had recovered from COVID-19.

This sequence joins TRBV4-3 and TRBJ1-3, with 10 bases that match TRBD1. Trimming removed 4 bases from V and 2 bases from J; junction bases left unmatched: 5. CDR1 LGHNA and CDR2 YSLEER come from the germline V gene. The CDR3 loop spans 16 amino acids. The CDR3 bases are TGCGCCAGCAGCCCACTGACAGGGGGCCCTGGAAACACCATATATTTT. Translating gives CASSPLTGGPGNTIYF.

The chain employs TRBV5-4 and TRBJ2-7; D perhaps matches TRBD1 (5 bases). There are 15 residues in the CDR3. V shed 2 bases and J shed 2 bases, with 14 bases lying between them. The V gene's germline CDR1 is SGHNT and CDR2 YYREEE (reference sequence). The CDR3 bases are TGTGCCAGCAGCTTTTCATCAGGGCGAGCCTACGAGCAGTACTTC. Its protein product is CASSFSSGRAYEQYF.

The rearrangement uses TRBV19 and TRBJ1-2; D remains ambiguous. The germline V gene has CDR1 LNHDA and CDR2 SQIVND (reference sequence). Trimming removed 1 base at V and 3 bases at J, with 3 bases between. This CDR3 contains 12 residues. The CDR3 nucleotides read TGTGCCAGTAGTATAGCAGACTATGGCTACACCTTC. This gives the protein CASSIADYGYTF.

Of note for this clone: The junction and the germline gene differ at one end; a read error may be behind it. The V call is TRBV7-7, the J call TRBJ2-3; 13 positions match TRBD2. CDR1 SSHAT and CDR2 FNYEAQ come from the germline V gene (reference sequence). CDR3 length equals 15 residues. The CDR3 reads CASSPRTSGGDTQYF. CDR3 sequence (DNA): TGTGCTAGCAGCCCCCGGACTAGCGGGGGCGATACGCAGTATTTT.

The V gene is TRBV11-2, the J gene TRBJ2-5; D gene unclear. CDR3 length equals 10 residues. Trimming cost V 11 bases and J 5 bases, with 9 bases left between them. Germline CDR1 and CDR2: SGHAT and FQNNGV. CDR3 region: CASSRETQYF. CDR3 bases: TGTGCCTCCTCCCGGGAGACCCAGTACTTC.

V and J are TRBV6-5 and TRBJ1-2; D call uncertain. Trimming removed 4 bases from V and 6 bases from J, with 21 bases in between. The germline V gene has CDR1 MNHEY and CDR2 SVGAGI. The CDR3 covers 16 residues. The CDR3 here is CASSSPDGLKWDGYTF. Written as DNA, the CDR3 is TGTGCCAGCAGTTCCCCGGACGGACTTAAGTGGGATGGCTACACCTTC.

J is TRBJ2-7 and V is TRBV4-1; D is possibly TRBD2 (6 bases). Trimming took 5 bases from V and 3 from J, leaving 8 bases between them. This CDR3 has 12 amino acids. Looked up from germline, CDR1 is MGHRA and CDR2 is YSYEKL. The CDR3 here is CASSVGGYEQYF. CDR3 nucleotide sequence: TGCGCCAGCAGCGTGGGGGGCTACGAGCAGTACTTC.

The DNA of the CDR3 is TGTGCCAGCAGTAACACCGGGACAGGGATTCAGGCCCTCCACTTT. It encodes CASSNTGTGIQALHF. This rearrangement joins TRBV6-2 or TRBV6-3 to TRBJ1-6, with 9 bases that match TRBD1. This CDR3 is 15 amino acids long. Germline CDR1 is MNHEY and CDR2 is SVGEGT. V lost 5 bases and J lost 14; bases outside the gene matches: 13.

V usage is TRBV19 and J usage is TRBJ1-3; TRBD1 matches at 10 bases. Germline V gene data show CDR1 as LNHDA and CDR2 as SQIVND (reference sequence). The CDR3 covers 15 residues. Trimming removed 7 bases from V and 2 bases from J; junction bases left unmatched: 5. CDR3 bases: TGTGCCAGTACCCCGGGACAGGGGCCTGGAAACACCATATATTTT. It is translated as CASTPGQGPGNTIYF.

The V gene is TRBV7-2, the J gene TRBJ2-3; 9 bases are a match to TRBD2. There are 14 residues in the CDR3. Germline V lookup: CDR1 SGHTA, CDR2 FQGNSA. The V segment lost 1 base and the J segment 4 bases; nucleotides outside the gene matches: 0. CDR3 sequence reads: CASSLGLAADTQYF. CDR3 coding DNA: TGTGCCAGCAGCTTAGGACTAGCGGCAGATACGCAGTATTTT.

The chain employs TRBV11-2 and TRBJ1-2; 7 bases line up with TRBD1. The CDR3 is 15 amino acids. CDR1 is SGHAT, CDR2 FQNNGV, per germline. V shed 3 bases and J 0 bases; nucleotides not matched to a gene: 4. DNA of the CDR3: TGTGCCAGCAGCTTCACAGGGGACCCTAACTATGGCTACACCTTC. Translated: CASSFTGDPNYGYTF.

The chain recombines TRBV6-4 with TRBJ2-1; 9 nucleotides line up with TRBD1. Germline CDR1 reads MRHNA; CDR2 reads SNTAGT. V shed 4 bases, J shed 6 bases, and the junction held 4 bases outside the gene matches. This CDR3 is built from 14 residues. As DNA, the CDR3 is TGTGCCAGCAGTGTGGACAGGGGATCCAATGAGCAGTTCTTC. This translates into CASSVDRGSNEQFF.

This chain connects TRBV14 to TRBJ1-2, with TRBD1 matching over 7 bases. Germline V gene sequence: CDR1 SGHDN, CDR2 FVKESK. This CDR3 contains 17 residues. J was trimmed by 5 bases and V by 2 bases; bases with no gene match: 14. In DNA form, the CDR3 reads TGTGCCAGCAGCCAATCCCCAATCCAGACAGGGAATTATGGCTACACCTTC. This gives the protein CASSQSPIQTGNYGYTF.

V gene TRBV7-9 combines with J gene TRBJ1-1; D is unresolved. The V end lost 4 bases, the J end lost 1 base, and 7 bases lay between the germline ends. The CDR3 sequence is 13 residues long. The germline V gene encodes CDR1 SEHNR and CDR2 FQNEAQ (reference sequence). The CDR3: CASSWPENTEAFF. The CDR3 DNA is TGTGCCAGCAGCTGGCCAGAGAACACTGAAGCTTTCTTT.

The chain's CDR3 is CASSLKVSQKPTGELFF. CDR3 sequence (DNA): TGTGCCAGCAGCTTAAAGGTATCACAGAAACCCACCGGGGAGCTGTTTTTT. V and J are TRBV11-2 and TRBJ2-2; D not certain. Germline V gene lookup returns CDR1 SGHAT and CDR2 FQNNGV. Trimming stripped 2 bases from V and 4 bases from J, with 17 bases between. The CDR3 runs 17 residues.

This chain links TRBV5-1 with TRBJ2-1; D uncertain. Germline V gene data show CDR1 as SGHRS and CDR2 as YFSETQ. This CDR3 is built from 15 residues. Trimming took off 1 base at V and 0 bases at J, with 8 bases between the two ends. As DNA, the CDR3 is TGCGCCAGCAGCTTGAGCGCCAGCTCCTACAATGAGCAGTTCTTC. This gives the protein CASSLSASSYNEQFF. The whole variable domain, filled in from reference TRBV5-1 and TRBJ2-1, reads KAGVTQTPRYLIKTRGQQVTLSCSPISGHRSVSWYQQTPGQGLQFLFEYFSETQRNKGNFPGRFSGRQFSNSRSEMNVSTLELGDSALYLCASSLSASSYNEQFFGPGTRLTVL.

The genes are TRBV6-5 and TRBJ1-6; 9 bases align to TRBD1. J gave up 9 bases and V 7 bases, and 1 base lay outside the gene matches. Germline assignment: CDR1 MNHEY and CDR2 SVGAGI. The CDR3 sequence is 12 residues long. The CDR3 here is CASMTGGSPLHF. DNA of the CDR3: TGTGCCAGCATGACAGGGGGTTCACCCCTCCACTTT.

The chain uses TRBV29-1 and TRBJ2-1, with a tentative D call TRBD1 (5 bases). Trimming left V 6 bases short and J 8 bases short, with 14 bases between. This CDR3 is built from 12 residues. Germline V gene lookup returns CDR1 SQVTM and CDR2 ANQGSEA. The CDR3 loop reads CSVVGPRDEQFF. As DNA, the CDR3 is TGCAGCGTGGTAGGACCCAGGGATGAGCAGTTCTTC.

V gene TRBV5-4 combines with J gene TRBJ2-5; TRBD2 matches at 9 bases. This CDR3 has 15 residues. The V gene's germline CDR1 is SGHNT and CDR2 YYREEE (reference sequence). V lost 0 bases and J lost 5; bases outside the gene matches: 5. CDR3 coding DNA: TGTGCCAGCAGCTTGGGGGCGGGGGGGCCCGAGACCCAGTACTTC. Protein: CASSLGAGGPETQYF.

The chain recombines TRBV15 with TRBJ1-2; D gene ambiguous. CDR3 length equals 15 residues. The V end lost 0 bases, the J end lost 4 bases, and 12 bases lay between the germline ends. Per the germline V gene, CDR1 is LNHNV and CDR2 is YYDKDF (reference sequence). Here the CDR3 DNA reads TGTGCCACCAGCAGAGATAGGCGGCCGGGCTATGGCTACACCTTC. Protein sequence: CATSRDRRPGYGYTF. Full variable domain (remainder filled in from reference TRBV15 and TRBJ1-2): DAMVIQNPRYQVTQFGKPVTLSCSQTLNHNVMYWYQQKSSQAPKLLFHYYDKDFNNEADTPDNFQSRRPNTSFCFLDIRSPGLGDTAMYLCATSRDRRPGYGYTFGSGTRLTVV.

The chain carries TRBV9 and TRBJ1-2; D is unclear. Trimming took off 3 bases at V and 3 bases at J, with 12 bases between the two ends. This CDR3 contains 14 residues. Germline CDR1 reads SGDLS; CDR2 reads YYNGEE. The CDR3 here is CASSGHSIDYGYTF. CDR3 DNA sequence: TGTGCCAGCAGCGGCCACAGCATTGACTATGGCTACACCTTC.